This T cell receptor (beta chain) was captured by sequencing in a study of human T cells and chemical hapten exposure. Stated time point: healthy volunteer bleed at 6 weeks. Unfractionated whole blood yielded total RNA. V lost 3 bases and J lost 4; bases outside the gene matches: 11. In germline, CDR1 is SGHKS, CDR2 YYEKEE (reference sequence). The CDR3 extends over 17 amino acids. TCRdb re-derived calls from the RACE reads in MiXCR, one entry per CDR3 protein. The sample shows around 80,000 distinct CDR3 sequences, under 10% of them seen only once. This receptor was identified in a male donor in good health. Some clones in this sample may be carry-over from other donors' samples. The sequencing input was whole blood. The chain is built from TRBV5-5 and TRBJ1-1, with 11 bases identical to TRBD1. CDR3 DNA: TGTGCCAGCAGCTCCTCTGGACAGGGGGCTTCGGTCACTGAAGCTTTCTTT. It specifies CASSSSGQGASVTEAFF.